This is a list of T cell receptor beta chains from one sample in a study of cytomegalovirus exposure and HLA in healthy donors. Sequencing used immunoSEQ multiplex PCR; TCRdb keeps in-frame clones, though not all of them. The sample records 45,000 to 60,000 clones, roughly 93% being singletons. The sequenced sample consisted of PBMCs. The receptors originated from a woman under 30 in good health and CMV-seronegative. CDR3s include the opening cysteine and the closing phenylalanine or tryptophan. The order of the fields is J gene, clone size, V gene, CDR3 protein. Size values are once, few and many counts, or a class for expanded clones, and some rows have none.

TRBJ1-1	NA	TRBV7-2	CASSSPPGTGTEAFF
TRBJ2-7	NA	TRBV5-1	CASSLGLAGEQYF
TRBJ2-3	NA	TRBV9	CASRGATGGAQDTQYF
TRBJ2-5	NA	TRBV15	CATSRDRAGPQETQYF
TRBJ1-1	NA	TRBV10-3	CAISEASWGGNTEAFF
TRBJ1-4	NA	TRBV11-3	CASSPGQITNEKLFF
TRBJ1-2	NA	TRBV4-3	CASSQEASPGNNYGYTF
TRBJ2-3	NA	TRBV29-1	CSVDLRDREFGLQYF
TRBJ1-2	once	TRBV6-9	CASSPPTAANYGYTF
TRBJ2-7	NA	TRBV5-1	CASSFRDRGYEQYF
TRBJ1-4	once	TRBV6-5	CASSQGSTNEKLFF
TRBJ2-7	NA	TRBV11-2	CASSLGAGVRYEQYF
TRBJ2-1	NA	TRBV5-6	CASSLQRELILNEQFF
TRBJ2-1	medium-sized	TRBV11-3	CASSLGGASYNEQFF
TRBJ1-2	NA	TRBV7-9	CASRPGGSGYTF
TRBJ2-5	NA	TRBV5-1	CASSFTGTQRETQYF
TRBJ1-2	NA	TRBV10-3	CAISGLQGDGYTF
TRBJ2-7	NA	TRBV5-4	CASSEKRGLSYEQYF
TRBJ1-3	NA	TRBV19	CASSTPDRAPGNTIYF
TRBJ1-2	NA	TRBV5-4	CASSDDSYGYTF
TRBJ1-5	few	TRBV2	CASRGRQGGEPQHF
TRBJ2-3	NA	TRBV7-8	CASRQIAGGFTDTQYF
TRBJ2-3	NA	TRBV7-2	CASSEGLAITDTQYF
TRBJ1-4	NA	TRBV7-2	CASSLAFRTNEKLFF
TRBJ2-3	NA	TRBV6-6	CASSYLSGGAGDTQYF
TRBJ2-1	NA	TRBV2	CASSERGYNEQFF
TRBJ1-1	NA	TRBV6-5	CASRGQGAGNTEAFF
TRBJ2-5	NA	TRBV6-6	CASSARTVKETQYF
TRBJ2-4	NA	TRBV27	CASSPSQGRPTGNIQYF
TRBJ1-1	NA	TRBV19	CATSLTGHGDTEAFF
TRBJ1-1	NA	TRBV6-6	CASALGTEAEAFF
TRBJ2-5	NA	TRBV7-2	CASSLDRTSETQYF
TRBJ2-1	NA	TRBV21-1	CASSNPGLAGERGAYNEQFF
TRBJ2-1	NA	TRBV5-1	CASSLVGLAGGSSYNEQFF
TRBJ2-1	NA	TRBV7-9	CASSPTSGGNEQFF
TRBJ2-3	NA	TRBV12-5	CASGEESSTDTQYF
TRBJ2-3	NA	TRBV5-1	CASSLAGLAVPTDTQYF
TRBJ2-3	NA	TRBV7-6	CASSLVATTPGTDTQYF
TRBJ2-1	NA	TRBV19	CASSIQQFGNEQFF
TRBJ2-2	NA	TRBV10-2	CASSAAGTGELFF
TRBJ2-7	NA	TRBV6-6	CASSYGGQGAGEQYF
TRBJ2-2	NA	TRBV7-3	CASSLTGVGLESTGELFF
TRBJ2-6	NA	TRBV19	CASSHSGARITSGANVLTF
TRBJ1-1	NA	TRBV4-3	CASSQDETGYTEAFF
TRBJ2-1	NA	TRBV29-1	CSVGTVSYNEQFF
TRBJ2-3	NA	TRBV5-1	CASSPRSSSTDTQYF
TRBJ2-7	NA	TRBV7-9	CASSYRDREYEQYF
TRBJ2-1	NA	TRBV20-1	CSAWRASEQFF
TRBJ2-6	NA	TRBV5-5	CASSRAPSSGANVLTF
TRBJ1-2	NA	TRBV9	CASSEGGEYYGYTF